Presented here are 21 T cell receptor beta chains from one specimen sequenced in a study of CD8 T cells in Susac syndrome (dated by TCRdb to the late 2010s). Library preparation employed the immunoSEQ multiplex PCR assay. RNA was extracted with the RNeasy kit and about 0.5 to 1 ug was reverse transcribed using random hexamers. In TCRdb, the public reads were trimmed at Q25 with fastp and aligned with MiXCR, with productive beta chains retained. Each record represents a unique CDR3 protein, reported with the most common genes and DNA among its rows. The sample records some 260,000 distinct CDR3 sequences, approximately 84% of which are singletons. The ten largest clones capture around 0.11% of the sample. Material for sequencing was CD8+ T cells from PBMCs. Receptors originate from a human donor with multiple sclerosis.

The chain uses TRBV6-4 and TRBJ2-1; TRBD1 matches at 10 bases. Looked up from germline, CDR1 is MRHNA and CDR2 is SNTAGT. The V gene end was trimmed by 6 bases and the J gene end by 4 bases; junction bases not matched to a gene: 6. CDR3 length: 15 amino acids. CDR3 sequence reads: CASSARDRGYNEQFF. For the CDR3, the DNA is TGTGCCAGCAGCGCCCGGGACAGGGGTTACAATGAGCAGTTCTTC.

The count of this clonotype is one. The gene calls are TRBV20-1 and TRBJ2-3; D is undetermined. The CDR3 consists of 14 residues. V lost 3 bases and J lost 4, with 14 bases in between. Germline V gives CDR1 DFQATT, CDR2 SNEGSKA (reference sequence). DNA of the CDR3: TGCAGTGCTAGGGTGAAGATTCGGGCAGATACGCAGTATTTT. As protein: CSARVKIRADTQYF.

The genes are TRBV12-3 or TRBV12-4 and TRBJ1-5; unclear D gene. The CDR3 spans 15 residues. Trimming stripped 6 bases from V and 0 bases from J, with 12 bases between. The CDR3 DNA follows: TGTGCCAGCAGCCTTCACACGGGTAGCAATCAGCCCCAGCATTTT. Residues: CASSLHTGSNQPQHF.

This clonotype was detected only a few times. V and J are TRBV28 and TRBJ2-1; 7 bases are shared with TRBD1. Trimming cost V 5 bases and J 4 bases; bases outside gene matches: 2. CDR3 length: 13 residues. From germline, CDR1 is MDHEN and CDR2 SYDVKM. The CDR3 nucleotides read TGTGCCAGCAGTAACAGGGGTTACAATGAGCAGTTCTTC. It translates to CASSNRGYNEQFF.

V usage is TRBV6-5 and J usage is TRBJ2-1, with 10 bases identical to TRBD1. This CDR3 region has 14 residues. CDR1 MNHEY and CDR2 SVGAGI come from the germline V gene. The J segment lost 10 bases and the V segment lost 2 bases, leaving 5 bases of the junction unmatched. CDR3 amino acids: CASSYVGTGAEQFF. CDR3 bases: TGTGCCAGCAGTTACGTGGGGACAGGGGCCGAGCAGTTCTTC.

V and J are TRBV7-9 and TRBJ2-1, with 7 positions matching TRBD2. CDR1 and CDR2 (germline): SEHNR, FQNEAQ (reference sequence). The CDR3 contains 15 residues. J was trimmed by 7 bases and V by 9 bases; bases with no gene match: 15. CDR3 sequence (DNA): TGTGCCAGTATCATCCTAGCGGACCCGGGGAATGAGCAGTTCTTC. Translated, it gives CASIILADPGNEQFF.

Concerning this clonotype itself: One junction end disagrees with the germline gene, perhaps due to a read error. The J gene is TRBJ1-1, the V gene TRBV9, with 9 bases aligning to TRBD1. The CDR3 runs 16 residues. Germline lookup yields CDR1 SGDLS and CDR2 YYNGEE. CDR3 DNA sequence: TGTGCCAGCACCGTAATCCCCTCACAGGGGGCCACTGAAGCTTTCTTT. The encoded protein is CASTVIPSQGATEAFF. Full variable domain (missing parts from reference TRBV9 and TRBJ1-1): DSGVTQTPKHLITATGQRVTLRCSPRSGDLSVYWYQQSLDQGLQFLIQYYNGEERAKGNILERFSAQQFPDLHSELNLSSLELGDSALYFCASTVIPSQGATEAFFGQGTRLTVV.

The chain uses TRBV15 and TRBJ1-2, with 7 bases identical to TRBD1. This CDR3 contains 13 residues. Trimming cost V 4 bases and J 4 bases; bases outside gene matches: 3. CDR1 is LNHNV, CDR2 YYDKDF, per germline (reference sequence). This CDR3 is CATSTRDSYGYTF. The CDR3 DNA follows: TGTGCCACCAGCACCCGGGACAGCTATGGCTACACCTTC.

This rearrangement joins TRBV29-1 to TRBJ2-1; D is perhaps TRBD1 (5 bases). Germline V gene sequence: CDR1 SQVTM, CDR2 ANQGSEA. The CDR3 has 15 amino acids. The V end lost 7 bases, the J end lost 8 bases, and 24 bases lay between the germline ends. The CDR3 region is CSAHEDTAVVDEQFF. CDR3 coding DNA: TGCAGCGCTCACGAGGACACGGCGGTGGTGGATGAGCAGTTCTTC.

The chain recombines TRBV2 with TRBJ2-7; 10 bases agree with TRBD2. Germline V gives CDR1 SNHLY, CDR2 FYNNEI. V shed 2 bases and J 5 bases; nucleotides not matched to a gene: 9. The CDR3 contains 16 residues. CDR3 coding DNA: TGTGCCAGCAGTGAAACCGGGACTAGCGTACCCAACGAGCAGTACTTC. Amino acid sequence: CASSETGTSVPNEQYF.

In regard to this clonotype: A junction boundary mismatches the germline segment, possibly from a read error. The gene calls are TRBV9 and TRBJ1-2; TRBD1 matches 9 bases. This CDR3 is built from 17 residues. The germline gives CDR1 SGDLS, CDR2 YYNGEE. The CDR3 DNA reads TGTGCCAGCACCGTAGGGGACAGGGCCTCTCCTGGCTATGGCTACACCTTC. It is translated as CASTVGDRASPGYGYTF.

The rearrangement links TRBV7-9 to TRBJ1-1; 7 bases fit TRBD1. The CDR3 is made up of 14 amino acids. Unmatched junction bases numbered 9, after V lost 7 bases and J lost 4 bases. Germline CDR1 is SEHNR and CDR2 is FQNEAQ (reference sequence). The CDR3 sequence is CASNYRQGGTEAFF. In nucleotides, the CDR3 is TGTGCCAGCAATTATCGACAGGGCGGCACTGAAGCTTTCTTT.

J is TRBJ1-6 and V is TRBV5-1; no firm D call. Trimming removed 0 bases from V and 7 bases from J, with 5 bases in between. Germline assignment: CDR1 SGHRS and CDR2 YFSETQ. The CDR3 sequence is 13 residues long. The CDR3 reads CASSLDLNSPLHF. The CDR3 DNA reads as TGCGCCAGCAGCTTGGATCTGAATTCACCCCTCCACTTT.

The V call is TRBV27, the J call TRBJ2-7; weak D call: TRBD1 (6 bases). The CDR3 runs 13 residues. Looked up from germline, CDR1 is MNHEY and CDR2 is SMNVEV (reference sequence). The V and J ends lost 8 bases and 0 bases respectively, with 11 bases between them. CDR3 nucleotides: TGTGCCAGCGGGTTAGGGGGCTCCTACGAGCAGTACTTC. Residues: CASGLGGSYEQYF.

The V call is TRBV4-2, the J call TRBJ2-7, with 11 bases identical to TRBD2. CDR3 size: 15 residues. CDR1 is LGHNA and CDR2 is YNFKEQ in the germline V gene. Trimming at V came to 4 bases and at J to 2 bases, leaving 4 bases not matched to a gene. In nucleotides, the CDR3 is TGTGCCAGCAGCCCAGGGACTAGCGGAACCTACGAGCAGTACTTC. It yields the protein CASSPGTSGTYEQYF.

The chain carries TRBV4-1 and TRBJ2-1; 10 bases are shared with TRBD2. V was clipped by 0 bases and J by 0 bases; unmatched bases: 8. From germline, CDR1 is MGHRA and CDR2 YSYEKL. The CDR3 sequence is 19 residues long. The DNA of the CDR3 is TGCGCCAGCAGCCAAGATCGTAAGGCTAGCGGGAGCTCCTACAATGAGCAGTTCTTC. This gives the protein CASSQDRKASGSSYNEQFF.

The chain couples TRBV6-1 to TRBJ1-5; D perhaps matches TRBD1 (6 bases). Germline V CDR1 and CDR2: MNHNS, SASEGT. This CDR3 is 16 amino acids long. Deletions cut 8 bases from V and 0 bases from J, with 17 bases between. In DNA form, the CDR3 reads TGTGCCAGCCGAGGGGGGCAGAAATATAGCAATCAGCCCCAGCATTTT. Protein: CASRGGQKYSNQPQHF.

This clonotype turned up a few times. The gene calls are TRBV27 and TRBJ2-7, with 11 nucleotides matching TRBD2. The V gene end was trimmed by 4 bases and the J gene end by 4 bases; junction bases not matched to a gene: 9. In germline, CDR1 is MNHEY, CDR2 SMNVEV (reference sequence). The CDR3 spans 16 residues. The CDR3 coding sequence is TGTGCCAGCAGTTCGTTAGAACTAGCGGGGGTTTACGAGCAGTACTTC. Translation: CASSSLELAGVYEQYF.

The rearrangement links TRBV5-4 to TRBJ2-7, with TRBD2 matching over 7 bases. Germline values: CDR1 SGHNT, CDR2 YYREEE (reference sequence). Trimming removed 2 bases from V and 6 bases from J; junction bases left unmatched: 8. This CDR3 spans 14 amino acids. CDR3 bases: TGTGCCAGCAGCTTCACGGGGGGACCTAGCGAGCAGTACTTC. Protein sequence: CASSFTGGPSEQYF.

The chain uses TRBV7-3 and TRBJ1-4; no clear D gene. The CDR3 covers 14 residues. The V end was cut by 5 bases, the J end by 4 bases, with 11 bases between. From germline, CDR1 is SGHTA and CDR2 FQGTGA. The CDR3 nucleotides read TGTGCCAGCAGCAAACGACCGGATAATGAAAAACTGTTTTTT. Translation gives CASSKRPDNEKLFF.

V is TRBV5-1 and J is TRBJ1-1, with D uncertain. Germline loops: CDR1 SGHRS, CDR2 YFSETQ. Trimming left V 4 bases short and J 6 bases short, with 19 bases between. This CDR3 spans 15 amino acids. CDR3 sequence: CASSQFPGGDPEAFF. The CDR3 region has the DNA TGCGCCAGCAGCCAGTTTCCCGGAGGAGACCCTGAAGCTTTCTTT.